This record covers a single T cell receptor beta chain. The antigen remains undetermined. The data are from a study of B cell selection in AIRE deficiency. Sorted regulatory T cells were CD4-positive, CD25-high and CD127-low or negative. Original analysis: Treg pools: some 5x10^4 distinct patient, over 80,000 donor TCRbeta sequences. Some clones are missing from TCRdb's copy, which holds only in-frame ones; the method was immunoSEQ multiplex PCR. D and trimming were read from the DNA, whereas the V and J calls and clone size are those reported in that table. The repertoire holds approximately 14,000 clones, about 92% seen once, with 1.1% in the top ten. This CDR3 region has 14 residues. The trim removed 5 bases at V and 7 bases at J, leaving 9 bases unmatched. Germline lookup yields CDR1 SGHVS and CDR2 FQNEAQ. General study findings and limits: Roughly 28% of healthy-donor shared Treg TCRbeta sequences appeared in patient Tconv cells. With only TCRbeta sequenced, less than 45% of shared healthy Treg sequences overlapped Tconv. CDR3s were shorter in shared Treg sequences, reflecting few non-templated nucleotide insertions.

The sequenced material came from Tregs sorted from PBMCs. The V and J genes are TRBV7-8 and TRBJ2-7; TRBD1 aligns across 9 bases. The TCR sequence derives from a human donor with AIRE deficiency. The DNA for the CDR3 is TGTGCCAGCAGCCTCACAGGGGGCGGGAAGGAGCAGTACTTC. It yields the protein CASSLTGGGKEQYF.